One and the same sample provided the 26 T cell receptor beta chains below, sequenced in a study of T cells in Graves' hyperthyroidism and ophthalmopathy. From RNA transcripts, TCR beta CDR3 regions were amplified. An initial round of RT-PCR targeting the TCR CDR3 relied on the HTBI primer set. A single record per CDR3 protein comes from TCRdb applying MiXCR to the multiplex PCR reads. The sample includes approximately 100,000 distinct CDR3 sequences, 45% to 50% of them seen just once. Sequencing was performed on blood. The receptor set was obtained from a man aged 35 to 55 with Graves' hyperthyroidism.

The rearrangement joins TRBV29-1 to TRBJ1-2, with no clear D. Looked up from germline, CDR1 is SQVTM and CDR2 is ANQGSEA. This CDR3 is built from 12 residues. The CDR3 DNA is TGCAGTAACCTAGCTGGGAGCTATGGCTACACCTTC. Its translation: CSNLAGSYGYTF.

This clonotype was counted once. In DNA, the CDR3 is TGTGCCACCAAGGGATGGATAAATATGTTCTACGAGCAGTACGTC. Translating it yields CATKGWINMFYEQYV. J is TRBJ2-7 and V is TRBV24-1; no firm D call. The CDR3 has 15 residues. Germline lookup yields CDR1 KGHDR and CDR2 SFDVKD. V lost 8 bases, J lost 3 bases, and 19 bases lay in between.

This clonotype was detected a few times. Given a much more abundant clone one base away, this may be a read error. The chain joins TRBV5-1 to TRBJ1-1, with D possibly TRBD1 on 5 matching bases. The V gene lost 5 bases and the J gene lost 4 bases, with 18 bases spanning the gap. Germline V gives CDR1 SGHRS, CDR2 YFSETQ. The CDR3 has 15 residues. The CDR3 nucleotides are TGCGCCAGCAGTATTCTAGGACGACAGACCACTGAAGCTTTCTTT. As protein: CASSILGRQTTEAFF. The whole variable domain, filled in from reference TRBV5-1 and TRBJ1-1, reads KAGVTQTPRYLIKTRGQQVTLSCSPISGHRSVSWYQQTPGQGLQFLFEYFSETQRNKGNFPGRFSGRQFSNSRSEMNVSTLELGDSALYLCASSILGRQTTEAFFGQGTRLTVV.

This clonotype showed up many times. In DNA form, the CDR3 reads TGTGCCAGCAGTGGGCGAAGTCACTACGAGCAGTACTTC. Translated, it gives CASSGRSHYEQYF. This chain connects TRBV25-1 to TRBJ2-7; no definite D call. The CDR3 consists of 13 residues. V lost 4 bases, J lost 3 bases, and 10 bases lay in between. Germline loops: CDR1 MGHDK, CDR2 SYGVNS.

The chain joins TRBV11-3 to TRBJ2-1; 11 bases line up with TRBD2. J lost 2 bases, V lost 11 bases, and 11 bases had no gene match. The CDR3 consists of 16 residues. Germline assignment: CDR1 SGHNT and CDR2 YENEEA. The CDR3 region is CAWSKGLAETYNEQFF. For the CDR3, the DNA is TGTGCCTGGAGCAAGGGACTAGCGGAGACCTACAATGAGCAGTTCTTC.

This clonotype was detected many times. V and J are TRBV9 and TRBJ2-7, with TRBD1 identical over 11 bases. The CDR3 totals 15 residues. CDR1 is SGDLS and CDR2 is YYNGEE in the germline V gene. V shed 3 bases and J 5 bases; nucleotides not matched to a gene: 7. CDR3 nucleotide sequence: TGTGCCAGCAGCGCGACCGGGACAGGGGGGGACGAGCAGTACTTC. It codes for CASSATGTGGDEQYF.

This clonotype has at least ten counts. V usage is TRBV5-1 and J usage is TRBJ2-7; maybe TRBD1 (5 bases). Germline V gene lookup returns CDR1 SGHRS and CDR2 YFSETQ. The germline V and J ends were trimmed by 0 bases and 5 bases, with 15 bases remaining between them. The CDR3 covers 15 residues. The CDR3 region has the DNA TGCGCCAGCAGCTTGGGTTCGACAGCTCCCCACGAGCAGTACTTC. Translation gives CASSLGSTAPHEQYF.

This clonotype was counted a few times. The J gene is TRBJ1-3, the V gene TRBV12-3 or TRBV12-4; D ambiguous. This CDR3 has 16 residues. The V end lost 4 bases, the J end lost 4 bases, and 17 bases lay between the germline ends. The CDR3 DNA is TGTGCCAGCAGTTACTTCGTTGGGCAATCCGGAAACACCATATATTTT. Translated, it gives CASSYFVGQSGNTIYF.

This clonotype was counted ten times or more. The chain combines TRBV2 with TRBJ1-2; D is possibly TRBD1 (6 bases). The V gene lost 6 bases and the J gene lost 3 bases, with 8 bases spanning the gap. CDR1 is SNHLY, CDR2 FYNNEI, per germline. This CDR3 is 12 amino acids long. The CDR3, as DNA: TGTGCCAGCAGGACAGGATACTATGGCTACACCTTC. Its translation is CASRTGYYGYTF.

The CDR3 spells CSANRQGIYEQYF. For the CDR3, the DNA is TGCAGTGCTAACCGACAGGGGATCTACGAGCAGTACTTC. This chain uses TRBV20-1 with TRBJ2-7; 8 nucleotides line up with TRBD1. CDR3 length: 13 amino acids. In germline, CDR1 is DFQATT, CDR2 SNEGSKA (reference sequence). V lost 4 bases and J lost 3; bases outside the gene matches: 5.

The chain combines TRBV5-1 with TRBJ2-1; 9 bases align to TRBD2. The CDR3 is 14 amino acids. V shed 3 bases, J shed 7 bases, and the junction held 5 bases outside the gene matches. Per the germline V gene, CDR1 is SGHRS and CDR2 is YFSETQ. The CDR3 nucleotides read TGCGCCAGCAGCTCTAGCGGGGCCGGGAATGAGCAGTTCTTC. Its protein product is CASSSSGAGNEQFF. Based on the CDR3 plus reference TRBV5-1 and TRBJ2-1, the full variable domain is KAGVTQTPRYLIKTRGQQVTLSCSPISGHRSVSWYQQTPGQGLQFLFEYFSETQRNKGNFPGRFSGRQFSNSRSEMNVSTLELGDSALYLCASSSSGAGNEQFFGPGTRLTVL.

This rearrangement joins TRBV5-1 to TRBJ1-5; 9 bases align to TRBD1. CDR1 is SGHRS, CDR2 YFSETQ, per germline. The CDR3 has 16 amino acids. V lost 3 bases, J lost 3 bases, and 7 bases stayed unmatched. The CDR3 nucleotides are TGCGCCAGCAGCTGGGCGGACAGGGGTCACAATCAGCCCCAGCATTTT. As protein: CASSWADRGHNQPQHF.

Notes on this clonotype: The CDR3 end shows no conserved phenylalanine or tryptophan, and so a read error is likely. The chain links TRBV7-9 to TRBJ1-1, with no clear D. The germline V gene has CDR1 SEHNR and CDR2 FQNEAQ (reference sequence). This CDR3 has 14 amino acids. V lost 5 bases, J lost 1 base, and 11 bases lay in between. The CDR3 DNA reads as TGTGCCAGCAGCCCCGGCCGGCCGAACACTGAAGCTTTCTCT. Its translation is CASSPGRPNTEAFS.

Notes on this clonotype: This may be a read error: a much more frequent sequence differs by one nucleotide. This chain uses TRBV6-5 with TRBJ1-2, with 10 bases identical to TRBD1. CDR1 is MNHEY, CDR2 SVGAGI, per germline. After removal of 0 bases from V and 12 bases from J, the junction contained 10 bases not matched to a gene. This CDR3 has 15 residues. This CDR3 reads CASSYSGTGAKGHTF. Written as DNA, the CDR3 is TGTGCCAGCAGTTACTCCGGGACAGGGGCGAAAGGCCACACCTTC.

The J gene is TRBJ2-1, the V gene TRBV11-2; D is possibly TRBD2 (5 bases). CDR3 length: 17 residues. Germline CDR1 reads SGHAT; CDR2 reads FQNNGV. The V end lost 0 bases, the J end lost 7 bases, and 19 bases lay between the germline ends. The CDR3 spells CASSLDRVTGVRNEQFF. In nucleotides, the CDR3 is TGTGCCAGCAGCTTAGATAGAGTAACCGGGGTGAGGAATGAGCAGTTCTTC. The full variable domain, its missing parts supplied by reference TRBV11-2 and TRBJ2-1, is EAGVAQSPRYKIIEKRQSVAFWCNPISGHATLYWYQQILGQGPKLLIQFQNNGVVDDSQLPKDRFSAERLKGVDSTLKIQPAKLEDSAVYLCASSLDRVTGVRNEQFFGPGTRLTVL.

In the case of this clonotype: Possible read error: a much larger clone is one base away. The chain combines TRBV20-1 with TRBJ2-5; 8 bases are shared with TRBD2. J lost 7 bases, V lost 3 bases, and 13 bases had no gene match. From germline, CDR1 is DFQATT and CDR2 SNEGSKA (reference sequence). The CDR3 totals 15 residues. In nucleotides, the CDR3 is TGCAGTGCTAGTCGCTCCCGGGGGGGCAGGATGACCCAGTACTTC. Residues: CSASRSRGGRMTQYF.

As to this clonotype: Germline and junction disagree at one end, which may indicate a read error. The genes are TRBV6-4 and TRBJ2-3, with D tentatively TRBD1 (6 bases). The J call may be wrong; the DNA end is better matched by TRBJ1-5. This CDR3 comprises 15 residues. Germline V lookup: CDR1 MRHNA, CDR2 SNTAGT. The CDR3 DNA reads TGTACCAGCAGTGCCTCGGGGTCGCGGACAGATACGCAGCATTTT. Its translation is CTSSASGSRTDTQHF.

The V and J genes are TRBV20-1 and TRBJ2-7; 7 bases match TRBD2. The CDR3 extends over 16 amino acids. CDR1 is DFQATT and CDR2 is SNEGSKA in the germline V gene (reference sequence). V was pared by 7 bases and J by 0 bases, with 15 bases of the junction left unmatched. CDR3 sequence (DNA): TGCAGTGTCAGAGCGATTAGCGGGTGGAACTCCTACGAGCAGTACTTC. It is translated as CSVRAISGWNSYEQYF.

To note about this clonotype: Given a much more abundant clone one base away, this may be a read error. The J gene is TRBJ1-6, the V gene TRBV7-9, with TRBD1 as a possible D gene (5 bases). This CDR3 has 16 amino acids. Germline V gives CDR1 SEHNR, CDR2 FQNEAQ (reference sequence). CDR3 nucleotides: TGCGCCAGCAGCCAAGATCTGTATGGGGGGGGGTCACCCCCCCACTTT. This translates into CASSQDLYGGGSPPHF.

In this sample, this clonotype turned up many times. CDR3 loop: CSVSAGSSGNTIYF. The CDR3 bases are TGCAGCGTTTCGGCAGGGAGTTCTGGAAACACCATATATTTT. This chain connects TRBV29-1 to TRBJ1-3; weak D call: TRBD1 (5 bases). Germline loops: CDR1 SQVTM, CDR2 ANQGSEA. Trimming cost V 5 bases and J 1 base, with 12 bases left between them. This CDR3 is built from 14 residues.

The gene calls are TRBV7-2 and TRBJ2-7; 7 bases align to TRBD2. CDR3 length: 13 residues. The V and J ends lost 5 bases and 6 bases, in that order; junction bases with no gene match: 7. CDR1 and CDR2 (germline): SGHTA, FQGNSA. CDR3 loop: CASSPVGEGEQYF. CDR3 in DNA: TGTGCCAGCAGCCCCGTGGGGGAGGGCGAGCAGTACTTC.

At least ten counts were recorded for this clonotype. The chain joins TRBV7-2 to TRBJ1-2; D unclear. V was shortened by 4 bases and J by 0 bases, with 3 bases between the two germline ends. The CDR3 has 12 residues. Germline loops: CDR1 SGHTA, CDR2 FQGNSA. This CDR3 reads CASSWANYGYTF. CDR3 nucleotides: TGTGCCAGCAGCTGGGCTAACTATGGCTACACCTTC.

This rearrangement joins TRBV29-1 to TRBJ1-1, with a tentative D call TRBD1 (5 bases). Trimming took 1 base from V and 5 from J, leaving 17 bases between them. The V gene's germline CDR1 is SQVTM and CDR2 ANQGSEA. This CDR3 is 15 amino acids long. The CDR3 DNA reads as TGCAGCGTTGAAGTAGCGGGGCAGGGTGGGACTGAAGCTTTCTTT. Translation: CSVEVAGQGGTEAFF.

The V and J genes are TRBV20-1 and TRBJ2-5, with D perhaps TRBD2 (6 bases). Trimming stripped 4 bases from V and 5 bases from J, with 20 bases between. The CDR3 has 15 amino acids. CDR1 DFQATT and CDR2 SNEGSKA come from the germline V gene (reference sequence). The CDR3 loop is CSAMSWEAHGETQYF. For the CDR3, the DNA is TGCAGTGCTATGTCGTGGGAGGCACATGGTGAGACCCAGTACTTC.

This clonotype was picked up many times. The rearrangement uses TRBV7-9 and TRBJ2-3, with 12 positions matching TRBD2. The ends lost 5 bases at V and 5 bases at J; junction bases unmatched: 5. The CDR3 length is 15 residues. Germline CDR1 and CDR2: SEHNR and FQNEAQ (reference sequence). In DNA, the CDR3 is TGTGCCAGCAGCATTCTAGCGGGAGGGGGAGATACGCAGTATTTT. Protein: CASSILAGGGDTQYF.

The chain recombines TRBV7-9 with TRBJ2-7; D ambiguous. V was pared by 1 base and J by 0 bases, with 10 bases between. The CDR3 consists of 15 residues. In germline, CDR1 is SEHNR, CDR2 FQNEAQ (reference sequence). The CDR3 DNA is TGTGCCAGCAGCTTAGGGCGGTTTAGCTCCTACGAGCAGTACTTC. This translates into CASSLGRFSSYEQYF.